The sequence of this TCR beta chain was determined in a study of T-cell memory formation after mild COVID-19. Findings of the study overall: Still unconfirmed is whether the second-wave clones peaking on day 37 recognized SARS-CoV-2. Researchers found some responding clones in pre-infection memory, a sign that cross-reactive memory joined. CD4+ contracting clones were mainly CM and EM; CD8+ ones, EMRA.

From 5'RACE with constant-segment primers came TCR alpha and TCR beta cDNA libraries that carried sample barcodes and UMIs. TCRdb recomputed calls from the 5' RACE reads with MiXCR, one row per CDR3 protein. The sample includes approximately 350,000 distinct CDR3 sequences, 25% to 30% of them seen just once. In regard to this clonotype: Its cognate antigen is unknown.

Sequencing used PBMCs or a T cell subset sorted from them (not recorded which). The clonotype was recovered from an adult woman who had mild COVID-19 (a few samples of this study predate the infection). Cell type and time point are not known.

Here the CDR3 reads CASSRWWTGENNSPLHF. The DNA for the CDR3 is TGTGCCAGCAGCCGGTGGTGGACAGGGGAGAATAATTCACCCCTCCACTTT. The genes are TRBV7-9 and TRBJ1-6, with 9 bases lining up with TRBD1. Unmatched junction bases numbered 10, after V lost 5 bases and J lost 5 bases. This CDR3 comprises 17 residues. Germline V gene sequence: CDR1 SEHNR, CDR2 FQNEAQ (reference sequence). The full variable domain, completed using reference TRBV7-9 and TRBJ1-6, is DTGVSQNPRHKITKRGQNVTFRCDPISEHNRLYWYRQTLGQGPEFLTYFQNEAQLEKSRLLSDRFSAERPKGSFSTLEIQRTEQGDSAMYLCASSRWWTGENNSPLHFGNGTRLTVT.